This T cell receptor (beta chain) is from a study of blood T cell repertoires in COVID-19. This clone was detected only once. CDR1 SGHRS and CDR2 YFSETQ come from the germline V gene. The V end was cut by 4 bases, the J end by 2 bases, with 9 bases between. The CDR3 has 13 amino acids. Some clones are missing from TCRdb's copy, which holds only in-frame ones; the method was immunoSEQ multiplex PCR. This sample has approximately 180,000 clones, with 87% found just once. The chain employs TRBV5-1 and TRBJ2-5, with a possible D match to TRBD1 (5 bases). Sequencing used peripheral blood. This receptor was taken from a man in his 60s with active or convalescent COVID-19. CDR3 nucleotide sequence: TGCGCCAGCAGCACTCGGACACAAGAGACCCAGTACTTC. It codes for CASSTRTQETQYF.